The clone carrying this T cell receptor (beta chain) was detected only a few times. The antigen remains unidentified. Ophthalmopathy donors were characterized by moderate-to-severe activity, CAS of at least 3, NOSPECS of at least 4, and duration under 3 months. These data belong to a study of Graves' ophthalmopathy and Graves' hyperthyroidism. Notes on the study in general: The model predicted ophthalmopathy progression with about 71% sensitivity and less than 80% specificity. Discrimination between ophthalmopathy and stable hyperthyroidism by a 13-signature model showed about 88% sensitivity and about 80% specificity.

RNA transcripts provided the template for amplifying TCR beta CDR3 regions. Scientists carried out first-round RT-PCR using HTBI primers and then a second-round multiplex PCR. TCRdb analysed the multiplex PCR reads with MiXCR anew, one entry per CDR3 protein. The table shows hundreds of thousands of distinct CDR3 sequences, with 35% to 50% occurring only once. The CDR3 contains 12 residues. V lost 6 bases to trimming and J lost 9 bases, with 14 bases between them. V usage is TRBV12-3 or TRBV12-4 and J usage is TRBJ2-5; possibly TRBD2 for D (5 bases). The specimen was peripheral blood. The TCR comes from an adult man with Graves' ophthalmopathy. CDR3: CASRSRELAQYF. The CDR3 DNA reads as TGTGCCAGCAGATCAAGGGAGTTGGCCCAGTACTTC.